The 9 T cell receptor beta chains below all came from one sample that was sequenced in a study of TIL therapy for anti-PD-1-resistant metastatic lung cancer. The sample's time point: pre-treatment sample, taken before nivolumab and TIL therapy. The immunoSEQ assay was v3. Sequencing used immunoSEQ multiplex PCR; TCRdb keeps in-frame clones, though not all of them. This sample has 55,000 to 65,000 clones; about 69% occur once, and the top ten carry roughly 7.2%. The material was blood, obtained at baseline. The receptors stem from a person aged 25 to 85 with non-small cell lung cancer.

The chain recombines TRBV5-4 with TRBJ2-3, with 8 bases aligning to TRBD2. CDR3 size: 16 residues. Germline V gene data show CDR1 as SGHNT and CDR2 as YYREEE (reference sequence). V lost 4 bases to trimming and J lost 1 base; unmatched junction nucleotides: 8. CDR3 DNA: TGTGCCAGCAGCCTTGGGCTGACTAGCGGCACAGATACGCAGTATTTT. Its protein is CASSLGLTSGTDTQYF.

The chain is built from TRBV19 and TRBJ1-5; 10 bases are shared with TRBD1. Germline loops: CDR1 LNHDA, CDR2 SQIVND (reference sequence). The J segment lost 9 bases and the V segment lost 4 bases, leaving 6 bases of the junction unmatched. The CDR3 runs to 14 residues. The CDR3 is CASSTGQGVSPQHF. The CDR3 nucleotides read TGTGCCAGTAGTACCGGACAGGGGGTATCGCCCCAGCATTTT.

The J gene is TRBJ2-7, the V gene TRBV19, with D maybe TRBD1 (6 bases). CDR3 length: 13 residues. V was shortened by 6 bases and J by 3 bases, with 12 bases between the two germline ends. Germline-derived CDR1 and CDR2 are LNHDA and SQIVND (reference sequence). The CDR3: CASSSGHRYEQYF. As DNA, the CDR3 is TGTGCCAGTAGCTCGGGACATCGCTACGAGCAGTACTTC.

The rearrangement links TRBV7-9 to TRBJ1-1; D may be TRBD1 (5 bases). V was pared by 0 bases and J by 1 base, with 6 bases between. Germline lookup yields CDR1 SEHNR and CDR2 FQNEAQ (reference sequence). There are 14 residues in the CDR3. CDR3 sequence: CASSLAQGNTEAFF. CDR3 sequence (DNA): TGTGCCAGCAGCTTAGCCCAGGGGAACACTGAAGCTTTCTTT.

The J gene is TRBJ2-7, the V gene TRBV6-5; no definite D call. Germline CDR1 MNHEY, CDR2 SVGAGI. V was trimmed by 7 bases and J by 2 bases, leaving 15 bases between them. This CDR3 comprises 14 residues. The CDR3 DNA sequence: TGTGCCAGCATCTCTCCGATCCGGCCCTACGAGCAGTACTTC. It yields the protein CASISPIRPYEQYF.

J is TRBJ1-1 and V is TRBV7-9; D gene unclear. This CDR3 contains 10 residues. V was shortened by 1 base and J by 10 bases, with 4 bases between the two germline ends. Germline CDR1 reads SEHNR; CDR2 reads FQNEAQ (reference sequence). CDR3 in amino acids: CASSLEGAFF. Here the CDR3 DNA reads TGTGCCAGCAGCTTAGAAGGAGCTTTCTTT. The variable domain in full, with the rest retrieved from reference TRBV7-9 and TRBJ1-1, is DTGVSQNPRHKITKRGQNVTFRCDPISEHNRLYWYRQTLGQGPEFLTYFQNEAQLEKSRLLSDRFSAERPKGSFSTLEIQRTEQGDSAMYLCASSLEGAFFGQGTRLTVV.

V and J are TRBV19 and TRBJ2-1; TRBD2 agrees at 10 bases. The trim removed 2 bases at V and 8 bases at J, leaving 6 bases unmatched. Germline V lookup: CDR1 LNHDA, CDR2 SQIVND (reference sequence). CDR3 length: 15 amino acids. As DNA, the CDR3 is TGTGCCAGTAGTATAAAAACTAGCGGGAAATATGAGCAGTTCTTC. Translated, it gives CASSIKTSGKYEQFF.

The chain couples TRBV5-6 to TRBJ1-5; TRBD1 agrees at 7 bases. Germline V gene sequence: CDR1 SGHDT, CDR2 YYEEEE. The CDR3 is 15 residues long. The trim removed 3 bases at V and 7 bases at J, leaving 10 bases unmatched. The CDR3 DNA sequence: TGTGCCAGCAGCTCTACGACAGGGAGCGGACAGCCCCAGCATTTT. Amino acids: CASSSTTGSGQPQHF.

The chain is built from TRBV2 and TRBJ2-3, with 7 bases lining up with TRBD2. Trimming cost V 6 bases and J 3 bases; bases outside gene matches: 3. CDR1 SNHLY and CDR2 FYNNEI come from the germline V gene. The CDR3 sequence is 13 residues long. CDR3 bases: TGTGCCAGCAGCCTCGGGAGGACAGATACGCAGTATTTT. Encoded protein: CASSLGRTDTQYF.